This passage covers 31 T cell receptor beta chains from one sample sequenced in a study of T cell responses to AZD1222 COVID-19 vaccine. TCRdb keeps only in-frame clones here, not all; method: immunoSEQ multiplex PCR. The top ten hold 1.5% to 2.5% of the sample, which has some 54,000 clones, about 90% seen once. Sequencing was performed on peripheral blood, taken on day 0 of AZD1222 vaccination. The origin of the receptors is an adult in good health.

The rearrangement links TRBV7-3 to TRBJ2-3; 7 bases are shared with TRBD2. The CDR3 loop spans 15 amino acids. Germline CDR1 is SGHTA and CDR2 is FQGTGA. Losses at the gene ends were 5 bases for V and 0 bases for J; bases not matched to a gene: 5. In nucleotides, the CDR3 is TGTGCCAGCAGCCTGAGCGGGAAAAGCACAGATACGCAGTATTTT. Translating gives CASSLSGKSTDTQYF.

Only a few counts were recorded for this clone. This rearrangement joins TRBV18 to TRBJ2-1; maybe TRBD1 (6 bases). The CDR3 covers 14 residues. V was cut by 2 bases and J by 7 bases, with 12 bases left in between. Germline values: CDR1 KGHSH, CDR2 LQKENI. The CDR3 sequence: CASSPGGGSNEQFF. DNA of the CDR3: TGTGCCAGCTCACCAGGGGGCGGTAGTAATGAGCAGTTCTTC.

This chain links TRBV2 with TRBJ1-1; TRBD1 might be the D (5 bases). Looked up from germline, CDR1 is SNHLY and CDR2 is FYNNEI. Trimming left V 8 bases short and J 1 base short, with 5 bases between. The CDR3 runs to 11 residues. Here the CDR3 reads CASGGNTEAFF. CDR3 DNA sequence: TGTGCCAGCGGGGGGAACACTGAAGCTTTCTTT.

V usage is TRBV27 and J usage is TRBJ1-2, with 9 nucleotides matching TRBD1. Germline V gene sequence: CDR1 MNHEY, CDR2 SMNVEV (reference sequence). The V and J ends lost 2 bases and 8 bases, in that order; junction bases with no gene match: 12. CDR3 length: 16 amino acids. The CDR3 bases are TGTGCCAGCAGTTTACGGACAGGGGCGGGGATTCAGGGCTACACCTTC. The encoded protein is CASSLRTGAGIQGYTF.

The V gene is TRBV3-1 (or the pseudogene TRBV3-2), the J gene TRBJ2-7; TRBD1 might be the D (5 bases). Germline values: CDR1 LGHDT, CDR2 YNNKEL (reference sequence). The CDR3 spans 15 residues. Trimming took off 4 bases at V and 2 bases at J, with 15 bases between the two ends. The CDR3 DNA reads as TGTGCCAGCAGCCGGCAGGGAATCTCCCCCTACGAGCAGTACTTC. Translation gives CASSRQGISPYEQYF.

This rearrangement joins TRBV28 to TRBJ2-1; 7 nucleotides agree with TRBD2. CDR1 is MDHEN, CDR2 SYDVKM, per germline. Trimming cost V 5 bases and J 5 bases; bases outside gene matches: 15. This CDR3 is 17 amino acids long. Here the CDR3 reads CASSPLVTSVKNNEQFF. DNA for the CDR3: TGTGCCAGCAGTCCCTTAGTCACTAGCGTAAAGAACAATGAGCAGTTCTTC.

V is TRBV3-1 (or the pseudogene TRBV3-2) and J is TRBJ2-3; 7 bases agree with TRBD1. V dropped 1 base and J dropped 6; count of bases not matched to a gene: 4. CDR1 is LGHDT, CDR2 YNNKEL, per germline (reference sequence). The CDR3 spans 14 residues. CDR3 amino acids: CASSQGDRADTQYF. The CDR3 bases are TGTGCCAGCAGCCAAGGCGACAGGGCGGATACGCAGTATTTT.

The chain combines TRBV6-5 with TRBJ1-1; no firm D call. The CDR3 totals 14 residues. The germline V gene encodes CDR1 MNHEY and CDR2 SVGAGI. Trimming took 2 bases from V and 1 from J, leaving 8 bases between them. The CDR3 here is CASSYGDRNTEAFF. The CDR3 nucleotides read TGTGCCAGCAGTTACGGTGACCGGAACACTGAAGCTTTCTTT.

The rearrangement links TRBV2 to TRBJ1-5; D uncertain. Trimming stripped 6 bases from V and 3 bases from J, with 12 bases between. The germline V gene encodes CDR1 SNHLY and CDR2 FYNNEI. The CDR3 is 14 residues long. CDR3: CASSGRATNQPQHF. As DNA, the CDR3 is TGTGCCAGCAGCGGGCGGGCCACCAATCAGCCCCAGCATTTT. Together with reference TRBV2 and TRBJ1-5, the CDR3 gives the full variable domain: EPEVTQTPSHQVTQMGQEVILRCVPISNHLYFYWYRQILGQKVEFLVSFYNNEISEKSEIFDDQFSVERPDGSNFTLKIRSTKLEDSAMYFCASSGRATNQPQHFGDGTRLSIL.

The chain joins TRBV9 to TRBJ2-7; unclear D gene. Trimming took 4 bases from V and 8 from J, leaving 16 bases between them. Germline CDR1 reads SGDLS; CDR2 reads YYNGEE. The CDR3 is 13 amino acids. The chain's CDR3 is CASSPGSSPKQYF. The CDR3 DNA reads TGTGCCAGCAGCCCCGGCTCCAGTCCTAAGCAGTACTTC.

The CDR3: CASSFGGLGYGYTF. The CDR3 DNA is TGTGCCAGCAGTTTTGGGGGGCTGGGCTATGGCTACACCTTC. The chain carries TRBV27 and TRBJ1-2; tentatively, D is TRBD1 (6 bases). CDR1 is MNHEY, CDR2 SMNVEV, per germline (reference sequence). The V and J ends lost 3 bases and 4 bases respectively, with 12 bases between them. The CDR3 is made up of 14 amino acids.

The chain recombines TRBV30 with TRBJ1-1, with D possibly being TRBD1 (5 bases). CDR1 GTSNPN and CDR2 SVGIG come from the germline V gene (reference sequence). This CDR3 is 13 amino acids long. The V end lost 2 bases, the J end lost 1 base, and 8 bases lay between the germline ends. The CDR3 nucleotides read TGTGCCTGGAGTCGGGGCCCGAACACTGAAGCTTTCTTT. Its translation: CAWSRGPNTEAFF.

The CDR3 region is CSVAQLQGNEQFF. The CDR3 DNA follows: TGCAGCGTTGCCCAATTACAGGGCAATGAGCAGTTCTTC. The chain combines TRBV29-1 with TRBJ2-1, with D tentatively TRBD1 (6 bases). The CDR3 totals 13 residues. V lost 4 bases and J lost 6, with 13 bases in between. Germline V gives CDR1 SQVTM, CDR2 ANQGSEA.

This chain joins TRBV27 and TRBJ2-5; tentative D call: TRBD2 (5 bases). With 5 bases removed from V and 5 bases from J, the gap between germline ends came to 15 bases. The germline CDR1 and CDR2 sequences are MNHEY and SMNVEV (reference sequence). CDR3 length equals 14 residues. CDR3 region: CASSMRVGGETQYF. CDR3 nucleotide sequence: TGTGCCAGCAGTATGAGGGTTGGCGGGGAGACCCAGTACTTC.

The chain joins TRBV6-1 to TRBJ2-7; D is ambiguous. The CDR3 is 12 amino acids. Trimming stripped 2 bases from V and 7 bases from J, with 9 bases between. The germline V gene encodes CDR1 MNHNS and CDR2 SASEGT. The CDR3 spells CASSELRREQYF. The DNA of the CDR3 is TGTGCCAGCAGTGAATTACGTCGAGAGCAGTACTTC.

The chain couples TRBV7-9 to TRBJ1-6; 8 positions match TRBD1. Germline-derived CDR1 and CDR2 are SEHNR and FQNEAQ (reference sequence). Unmatched junction bases numbered 5, after V lost 6 bases and J lost 7 bases. The CDR3 has 14 amino acids. The CDR3 is CASREDRENSPLHF. The DNA of the CDR3 is TGTGCCAGCAGGGAGGACAGGGAAAATTCACCCCTCCACTTT.

V is TRBV12-3 or TRBV12-4 and J is TRBJ1-1, with D tentatively TRBD1 (5 bases). V was cut by 1 base and J by 7 bases, with 10 bases left in between. CDR3 length: 13 residues. The CDR3 region has the DNA TGTGCCAGCAGTTTAGTCAGGGATAGTGAAGCTTTCTTT. Its protein product is CASSLVRDSEAFF.

The chain recombines TRBV28 with TRBJ1-2; D is unresolved. V lost 3 bases to trimming and J lost 6 bases, with 23 bases between them. The length of the CDR3 is 17 residues. CDR1 and CDR2 from the germline V gene are MDHEN and SYDVKM. In DNA form, the CDR3 reads TGTGCCAGCAGTTTTGTGCCCCACAGTCCAAAGAAGGATGGCTACACCTTC. Its protein product is CASSFVPHSPKKDGYTF.

V and J are TRBV5-1 and TRBJ1-6; TRBD1 matches at 7 bases. With V trimmed by 3 bases and J by 6 bases, 9 bases remained unmatched. This CDR3 has 16 residues. CDR1 and CDR2 (germline): SGHRS, YFSETQ. CDR3 loop: CASSSNRDRSNSPLHF. The CDR3 DNA reads as TGCGCCAGCAGCTCGAACCGGGACAGAAGTAATTCACCCCTCCACTTT.

The rearrangement joins TRBV18 to TRBJ2-7; TRBD1 agrees at 11 bases. Looked up from germline, CDR1 is KGHSH and CDR2 is LQKENI. V trimming: 4 bases; J trimming: 5 bases; junction bases outside the gene matches: 4. The CDR3 runs 14 residues. The CDR3 protein is CASSLGQGADEQYF. CDR3 coding DNA: TGTGCCAGCTCACTAGGACAGGGGGCTGACGAGCAGTACTTC.

The rearrangement links TRBV30 to TRBJ1-5; D perhaps matches TRBD1 (5 bases). V was clipped by 3 bases and J by 3 bases, with 15 bases between them. This CDR3 is 15 amino acids long. Per the germline V gene, CDR1 is GTSNPN and CDR2 is SVGIG (reference sequence). CDR3 coding DNA: TGTGCCTGGAGCCCGGGGACGGGAAACAATCAGCCCCAGCATTTT. Translation: CAWSPGTGNNQPQHF.

The rearrangement uses TRBV5-6 and TRBJ2-4, with D possibly being TRBD1 or TRBD2 (5 bases each). CDR3 length equals 16 residues. Germline CDR1 is SGHDT and CDR2 is YYEEEE. V was pared by 0 bases and J by 1 base, with 11 bases between. The CDR3 region has the DNA TGTGCCAGCAGCTTGGTTGGGGGATTGGCCAAAAACATTCAGTACTTC. Translated, it gives CASSLVGGLAKNIQYF.

The J gene is TRBJ2-7, the V gene TRBV6-6; D remains unclear. CDR1 and CDR2 (germline): MNHNY, SVGAGI (reference sequence). Trimming took off 2 bases at V and 5 bases at J, with 10 bases between the two ends. The CDR3 is 13 residues long. The CDR3 region is CASSYLRGNEQYF. The CDR3 nucleotides read TGTGCCAGCAGTTACCTCCGCGGAAACGAGCAGTACTTC.

This clone came up a few times. DNA of the CDR3: TGTGCCACCAGTGACCCGGGACAGGGGCTGGCGGATGAGCAGTTCTTC. Translated: CATSDPGQGLADEQFF. V gene TRBV24-1 combines with J gene TRBJ2-1; the match to TRBD1 covers 10 bases. There are 16 residues in the CDR3. V lost 4 bases, J lost 8 bases, and 10 bases stayed unmatched. Germline V gene data show CDR1 as KGHDR and CDR2 as SFDVKD.

The sample holds one count of this clone. The V and J genes are TRBV10-2 and TRBJ2-7; TRBD1 agrees at 7 bases. The CDR3 contains 15 residues. V dropped 9 bases and J dropped 0; count of bases not matched to a gene: 11. Germline CDR1 and CDR2: WSHSY and SAAADI. The CDR3 is CASGTRDRPSYEQYF. Written as DNA, the CDR3 is TGCGCCAGTGGGACACGGGACAGACCCTCCTACGAGCAGTACTTC.

This clone was found a few times. The rearrangement uses TRBV28 and TRBJ1-5; no clear D gene. Trimming cost V 5 bases and J 5 bases, with 13 bases left between them. The CDR3 totals 14 residues. The V gene's germline CDR1 is MDHEN and CDR2 SYDVKM. The CDR3 loop reads CASSPGPRDQPQHF. As DNA, the CDR3 is TGTGCCAGCAGTCCCGGGCCTAGGGATCAGCCCCAGCATTTT.

About this clone itself: A junction end diverges from the germline sequence, so it may reflect a read error. The chain is built from TRBV28 and TRBJ1-4, with D possibly being TRBD1 (5 bases). The length of the CDR3 is 16 residues. Germline CDR1 reads MDHEN; CDR2 reads SYDVKM. In nucleotides, the CDR3 is TGTGCCAGCAGTTTATTACGGGGGTCCGGGAATGAAGAACTGTTTTTT. This sequence encodes CASSLLRGSGNEELFF.

The rearrangement joins TRBV9 to TRBJ1-4; TRBD1 is a possible D gene (5 bases). This CDR3 contains 15 residues. Germline lookup yields CDR1 SGDLS and CDR2 YYNGEE. Trimming took 0 bases from V and 5 from J, leaving 11 bases between them. For the CDR3, the DNA is TGTGCCAGCAGCGTAGCCGAGGGGATGAATGAAAAACTGTTTTTT. Its protein product is CASSVAEGMNEKLFF.

This chain joins TRBV5-1 and TRBJ1-6; possible D gene TRBD1, 6 bases. The length of the CDR3 is 18 residues. CDR1 and CDR2 (germline): SGHRS, YFSETQ. V lost 3 bases, J lost 7 bases, and 23 bases lay in between. The CDR3, as DNA: TGCGCCAGCAGCTCCGGTCGGGACGGGGGCCAGAGGAATTCACCCCTCCACTTT. It specifies CASSSGRDGGQRNSPLHF.

The genes are TRBV7-3 and TRBJ2-2; D gene ambiguous. The V end was cut by 1 base, the J end by 6 bases, with 12 bases between. Germline V gene sequence: CDR1 SGHTA, CDR2 FQGTGA. CDR3 length: 15 amino acids. CDR3 in amino acids: CASSLNGPVSGELFF. DNA for the CDR3: TGTGCCAGCAGCTTAAACGGCCCTGTGTCCGGGGAGCTGTTTTTT.

This rearrangement joins TRBV19 to TRBJ1-4, with D maybe TRBD1 (5 bases). The germline gives CDR1 LNHDA, CDR2 SQIVND (reference sequence). With 8 bases removed from V and 8 bases from J, the gap between germline ends came to 30 bases. This CDR3 region has 18 residues. Here the CDR3 reads CASRLSGRGGRRGEKLFF. The CDR3 DNA sequence: TGTGCCAGTCGCCTGTCGGGCCGCGGGGGACGCAGAGGGGAAAAACTGTTTTTT.